The 17 T cell receptor beta chains presented below share a single source sample, sequenced in a study of post-analysis software for immune sequencing data. General study points: Four to six TRBV segments were more frequent in patients than controls; TRBV5-6, TRBV5-1 and TRBV20-1 belonged to this group.

Unique molecular identifiers tagged the TCR beta cDNA libraries. TCRdb re-called the PCR reads with MiXCR, one entry per CDR3 protein. The sample carries over 150,000 distinct CDR3 sequences, roughly 30% recorded once. Their recognized antigens are unknown. Input material: blood. These receptors were taken from a girl under 18 with multiple sclerosis.

This chain uses TRBV2 with TRBJ2-1, with D perhaps matching TRBD2 (6 bases). There are 14 residues in the CDR3. The germline V and J ends were trimmed by 8 bases and 7 bases, with 18 bases remaining between them. CDR1 and CDR2 (germline): SNHLY, FYNNEI. The CDR3 protein is CASGAGGVGNEQFF. CDR3 sequence (DNA): TGTGCCAGCGGAGCCGGGGGAGTCGGGAATGAGCAGTTCTTC.

This clonotype was counted many times. The gene calls are TRBV25-1 and TRBJ2-1; no clear D gene. CDR3 length: 14 amino acids. CDR1 and CDR2 from the germline V gene are MGHDK and SYGVNS. The V end lost 7 bases, the J end lost 3 bases, and 13 bases lay between the germline ends. The CDR3 bases are TGTGCCAGCACCCCCGTGCGTAGCTACAATGAGCAGTTCTTC. Translated: CASTPVRSYNEQFF.

This clonotype was recorded many times. CDR3 loop: CASSQYRGGQPQHF. As DNA, the CDR3 is TGTGCCAGCAGCCAATACAGGGGTGGTCAGCCCCAGCATTTT. J is TRBJ1-5 and V is TRBV4-2; 7 nucleotides align to TRBD1. V lost 2 bases, J lost 6 bases, and 4 bases stayed unmatched. CDR3 length: 14 residues. Germline-derived CDR1 and CDR2 are LGHNA and YNFKEQ.

This clonotype was recorded once. A much larger clone differs from this one at a single base, so this may be a read error. V usage is TRBV12-3 or TRBV12-4 and J usage is TRBJ1-2, with D possibly TRBD1 on 5 matching bases. CDR3 length equals 15 residues. In DNA, the CDR3 is TGTGCCAGCAGTTTAATGTGGGGGGGAAACTATAGCTACACCTTC. As protein: CASSLMWGGNYSYTF.

This chain links TRBV20-1 with TRBJ2-1; weak D call: TRBD1 (6 bases). The V gene lost 5 bases and the J gene lost 2 bases, with 16 bases spanning the gap. CDR1 and CDR2 from the germline V gene are DFQATT and SNEGSKA (reference sequence). CDR3 size: 15 residues. Written as DNA, the CDR3 is TGCAGTGCTGGACTTCCAAACAGGGCCTACAATGAGCAGTTCTTC. This translates into CSAGLPNRAYNEQFF.

This clonotype has a count of ten or more. The gene calls are TRBV29-1 and TRBJ1-1; D ambiguous. Germline V gene sequence: CDR1 SQVTM, CDR2 ANQGSEA. Trimming left V 6 bases short and J 2 bases short, with 10 bases between. The CDR3 has 12 residues. CDR3 loop: CSVEGFNTEAFF. DNA of the CDR3: TGCAGCGTAGAGGGATTCAACACTGAAGCTTTCTTT.

This clonotype was picked up a small number of times. The chain is built from TRBV12-3 or TRBV12-4 and TRBJ1-1, with TRBD1 identical over 7 bases. V gave up 1 base and J gave up 7 bases; unmatched junction bases: 0. This CDR3 comprises 12 residues. The DNA for the CDR3 is TGTGCCAGCAGTTTAGGGACAGGTGAAGCTTTCTTT. Protein sequence: CASSLGTGEAFF.

This clonotype was seen a single time. CDR3 region: CASSPGQGAYTEAFF. CDR3 DNA: TGTGCCAGCTCACCGGGGCAGGGGGCGTACACTGAAGCTTTCTTT. The J gene is TRBJ1-1, the V gene TRBV18; 8 nucleotides match TRBD1. CDR1 is KGHSH and CDR2 is LQKENI in the germline V gene. The V gene end was trimmed by 3 bases and the J gene end by 3 bases; junction bases not matched to a gene: 6. The CDR3 runs 15 residues. Variable domain in full (rest from reference TRBV18 and TRBJ1-1): NAGVMQNPRHLVRRRGQEARLRCSPMKGHSHVYWYRQLPEEGLKFMVYLQKENIIDESGMPKERFSAEFPKEGPSILRIQQVVRGDSAAYFCASSPGQGAYTEAFFGQGTRLTVV.

The sample holds many counts of this clonotype. The chain joins TRBV29-1 to TRBJ1-5; TRBD1 might be the D (5 bases). Germline V CDR1 and CDR2: SQVTM, ANQGSEA. The CDR3 sequence is 12 residues long. V dropped 7 bases and J dropped 6 bases, with 13 bases sitting between them. The CDR3 here is CSATVSGQPQHF. DNA of the CDR3: TGCAGCGCGACAGTTTCGGGTCAGCCCCAGCATTTT.

On this clonotype itself: Germline and junction disagree at one end, which may indicate a read error. The V and J genes are TRBV4-1 and TRBJ1-1; D is possibly TRBD1 (5 bases). The CDR3 sequence is 14 residues long. The germline V gene has CDR1 MGHRA and CDR2 YSYEKL. The CDR3 is CASSPFGGNTKAFF. Here the CDR3 DNA reads TGCGCCAGCAGTCCCTTCGGGGGGAACACTAAAGCTTTCTTT.

This clonotype showed up many times. The chain has TRBV4-2 and TRBJ2-1; 11 nucleotides match TRBD2. The germline gives CDR1 LGHNA, CDR2 YNFKEQ. CDR3 length equals 17 residues. The J segment lost 6 bases and the V segment lost 10 bases, leaving 17 bases of the junction unmatched. The CDR3 DNA follows: TGTGCCACCGGGACTAGCGGACCTGGGGGGTCCCTCAATGAGCAGTTCTTC. Its protein product is CATGTSGPGGSLNEQFF.

The chain has TRBV6-1 and TRBJ2-4; D ambiguous. From germline, CDR1 is MNHNS and CDR2 SASEGT. The CDR3 is 13 amino acids. V lost 3 bases and J lost 5, with 8 bases in between. The DNA for the CDR3 is TGTGCCAGCAGTGATCCCTCCGAAAACATTCAGTACTTC. The encoded protein is CASSDPSENIQYF.

This clonotype was observed at least ten times. The chain links TRBV4-1 to TRBJ2-1; D is unclear. CDR3 size: 15 residues. The germline gives CDR1 MGHRA, CDR2 YSYEKL. Between the trimmed V and J ends, which lost 0 bases and 4 bases, there was a span of 10 bases. The CDR3: CASSQDSNRYNEQFF. Here the CDR3 DNA reads TGCGCCAGCAGCCAAGATTCCAACAGATACAATGAGCAGTTCTTC.

This clonotype was picked up many times. The chain couples TRBV4-1 to TRBJ1-2, with D perhaps matching TRBD1 (5 bases). V lost 4 bases and J 5 bases, leaving 14 bases between the germline ends. CDR1 and CDR2 (germline): MGHRA, YSYEKL. The CDR3 has 14 residues. The DNA for the CDR3 is TGCGCCAGCAGCCCCCGGGACCCCCGGTATGGCTACACCTTC. It yields the protein CASSPRDPRYGYTF.

As to this clonotype: The germline gene is not matched at one end of the junction; a read error may be the cause. This rearrangement joins TRBV5-1 to TRBJ2-1, with TRBD1 matching 9 bases. Germline V CDR1 and CDR2: SGHRS, YFSETQ. This CDR3 comprises 17 residues. The chain's CDR3 is CASSSPLTGGQYNERFF. The CDR3 region has the DNA TGCGCCAGCAGCTCGCCCCTGACAGGGGGTCAATACAATGAGCGGTTCTTC.

In this sample, this clonotype turned up a few times. The CDR3 bases are TGTGCCAGCAGGGGCAACATGAACACTGAAGCTTTCTTT. Amino acids: CASRGNMNTEAFF. This chain joins TRBV6-5 and TRBJ1-1; D is unresolved. This CDR3 region has 13 residues. Germline loops: CDR1 MNHEY, CDR2 SVGAGI. V gave up 6 bases and J gave up 0 bases, with 8 bases separating them.

On this clonotype itself: Just one base apart from a much larger clone, this may be a read error. The CDR3 DNA sequence: TGTGCCAACAGCTCTACTAGCGGGAGGGCCTACAATGAGCAGTTCTTC. Protein product: CANSSTSGRAYNEQFF. The rearrangement joins TRBV7-9 to TRBJ2-1, with TRBD2 identical over 13 bases. This CDR3 is 16 amino acids long. Germline CDR1 reads SEHNR; CDR2 reads FQNEAQ (reference sequence).